What follows are 10 T cell receptor beta chains derived from one specimen sequenced in a study of spatial heterogeneity in lung cancer. The time point is: sample taken at primary tumor resection. TCRdb analysed the 5' RACE reads with MiXCR anew, one entry per CDR3 protein. The repertoire holds more than 65,000 distinct CDR3 sequences, with approximately 8% as singletons. Material: PBMCs, obtained at surgery. Receptor source: a male donor with early-stage non-small cell lung cancer.

This clonotype came up many times. The rearrangement joins TRBV7-8 to TRBJ1-2; TRBD1 matches at 10 bases. The germline V gene encodes CDR1 SGHVS and CDR2 FQNEAQ. V dropped 5 bases and J dropped 6; count of bases not matched to a gene: 12. The CDR3 consists of 16 residues. The CDR3 DNA reads as TGTGCCAGCAGCGGGCGTGGGGACAGGGGACATAATGGCTACACCTTC. This encodes CASSGRGDRGHNGYTF.

The rearrangement uses TRBV7-2 and TRBJ1-4; D remains unclear. Trimming cost V 1 base and J 7 bases, with 7 bases left between them. The CDR3 is 13 residues long. CDR1 and CDR2 from the germline V gene are SGHTA and FQGNSA. CDR3: CASSLVAGEKLFF. In DNA, the CDR3 is TGTGCCAGCAGCTTAGTAGCAGGTGAAAAACTGTTTTTT.

In this sample, this clonotype turned up many times. The chain joins TRBV2 to TRBJ2-7; D may be TRBD1 (5 bases). Per the germline V gene, CDR1 is SNHLY and CDR2 is FYNNEI. The CDR3 spans 15 residues. V was clipped by 2 bases and J by 3 bases, with 14 bases between them. The CDR3 protein is CASSESDSESYEQYF. In DNA form, the CDR3 reads TGTGCCAGCAGTGAAAGTGACAGCGAGAGCTACGAGCAGTACTTC.

The chain joins TRBV20-1 to TRBJ1-1, with 11 nucleotides matching TRBD1. V was pared by 5 bases and J by 5 bases, with 4 bases of the junction left unmatched. Germline loops: CDR1 DFQATT, CDR2 SNEGSKA (reference sequence). The CDR3 length is 13 residues. The CDR3, as DNA: TGCAGTGCTGGGACAGGGGGGAGGACTGAAGCTTTCTTT. Encoded protein: CSAGTGGRTEAFF.

This clonotype was counted ten times or more. V is TRBV10-3 and J is TRBJ2-1, with a possible D match to TRBD2 (6 bases). CDR3 length: 14 amino acids. With 10 bases removed from V and 6 bases from J, the gap between germline ends came to 19 bases. From germline, CDR1 is ENHRY and CDR2 SYGVKD. The CDR3 loop is CATTYGTPTNEQFF. The CDR3 region has the DNA TGTGCCACCACTTACGGGACTCCCACCAATGAGCAGTTCTTC.

This clonotype was recorded at least ten times. The chain carries TRBV18 and TRBJ1-5; D ambiguous. Germline CDR1 reads KGHSH; CDR2 reads LQKENI. The CDR3 spans 19 residues. The V end lost 4 bases, the J end lost 0 bases, and 22 bases lay between the germline ends. The CDR3 loop reads CASSRPPAGIQNSNQPQHF. In DNA, the CDR3 is TGTGCCAGCTCACGCCCACCTGCGGGGATACAGAATAGCAATCAGCCCCAGCATTTT.

This clonotype showed up just a few times. The chain uses TRBV21-1 and TRBJ1-5; TRBD1 is taken as the D call from the table, unchecked against the DNA. TRBV21-1 is a pseudogene locus. CDR3 length: 14 residues. The CDR3 here is CASKSGQGSQPQHF. The CDR3 DNA reads as TGTGCCAGCAAGTCTGGACAGGGATCCCAGCCCCAGCATTTT.

The table lists this clonotype with many counts. The J gene is TRBJ2-7, the V gene TRBV7-6; 7 bases map to TRBD1. After removal of 4 bases from V and 2 bases from J, the junction contained 5 bases not matched to a gene. Germline V gives CDR1 SGHVS, CDR2 FNYEAQ. The CDR3 extends over 14 amino acids. The CDR3 spells CASSSTGTAYEQYF. The DNA for the CDR3 is TGTGCCAGCAGCTCGACCGGGACAGCCTACGAGCAGTACTTC.

This chain uses TRBV7-2 with TRBJ1-2, with D perhaps TRBD1 (6 bases). V lost 5 bases to trimming and J lost 7 bases, with 17 bases between them. Germline V CDR1 and CDR2: SGHTA, FQGNSA. CDR3 length equals 14 residues. For the CDR3, the DNA is TGTGCCAGCAGCCCATTCGAGGGGGGGCCTGGCTACACCTTC. It is translated as CASSPFEGGPGYTF.

This clonotype was detected ten times or more. The J gene is TRBJ2-5, the V gene TRBV19; weak D call: TRBD2 (5 bases). The CDR3 runs to 13 residues. Trimming removed 4 bases from V and 7 bases from J, with 13 bases in between. Looked up from germline, CDR1 is LNHDA and CDR2 is SQIVND (reference sequence). The CDR3 DNA follows: TGTGCCAGTAGTAGGGGTGGGAGCGGGACCCAGTACTTC. The encoded protein is CASSRGGSGTQYF. The full variable domain, rest sourced from reference TRBV19 and TRBJ2-5, is DGGITQSPKYLFRKEGQNVTLSCEQNLNHDAMYWYRQDPGQGLRLIYYSQIVNDFQKGDIAEGYSVSREKKESFPLTVTSAQKNPTAFYLCASSRGGSGTQYFGPGTRLLVL.